This T cell receptor beta chain was identified during a study of blood T cell repertoires in COVID-19. Across the study: Specimens from acute and convalescent COVID-19 originated in the United States, Italy and Spain. PBMCs, B-cell-depleted T cells, or T cells provided the cDNA or gDNA that made up the material.

As processed by the authors: Amplification of reference gene primers provided the estimated nucleated cell counts. Clones were sequenced by immunoSEQ multiplex PCR, and TCRdb holds only the in-frame ones, with some missing. Clone size and V and J calls were adopted from that table, with D and trimming inferred from the DNA. The sample lists more than 30,000 clones, 90% occurring once. Sequenced input: peripheral blood. The clonotype was recovered from a man aged 60-69 years with active COVID-19.

The CDR3 is CASSQGRNRNTEAFF. The CDR3 nucleotides read TGCGCCAGCAGCCAAGGCCGGAACAGGAACACTGAAGCTTTCTTT. The chain joins TRBV4-3 to TRBJ1-1; D is undetermined. From germline, CDR1 is LGHNA and CDR2 YSLEER. The CDR3 spans 15 residues. V lost 1 base to trimming and J lost 1 base, with 10 bases between them.